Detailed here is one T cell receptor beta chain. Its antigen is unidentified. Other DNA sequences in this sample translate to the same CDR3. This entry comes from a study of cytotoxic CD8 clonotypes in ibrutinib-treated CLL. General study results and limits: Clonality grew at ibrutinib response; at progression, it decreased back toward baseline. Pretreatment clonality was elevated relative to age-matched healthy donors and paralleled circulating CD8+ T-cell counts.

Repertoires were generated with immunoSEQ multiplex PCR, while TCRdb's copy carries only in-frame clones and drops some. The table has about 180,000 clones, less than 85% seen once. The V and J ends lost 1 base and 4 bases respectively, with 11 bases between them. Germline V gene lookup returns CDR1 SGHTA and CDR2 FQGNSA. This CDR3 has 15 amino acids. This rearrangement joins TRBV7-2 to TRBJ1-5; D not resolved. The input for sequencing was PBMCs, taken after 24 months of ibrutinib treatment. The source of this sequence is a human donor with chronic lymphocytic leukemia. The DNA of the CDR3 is TGTGCCAGCAGCTTAGTATCCTCGACGAATCAGCCCCAGCATTTT. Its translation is CASSLVSSTNQPQHF.